Listed below are T cell receptor beta chains from one sample, sequenced in a study of human T cells and chemical hapten exposure. MiXCR, applied by TCRdb to the RACE reads, yields one record per CDR3 protein. Here the sample spans roughly 380,000 distinct CDR3 sequences, around 4.8% being singletons. The specimen comprised whole blood, sampled in connection with sensitization to the hapten diphenylcyclopropenone (DPC). Source of these receptors: a woman between 45 and 60 years old with alopecia areata. Some clones in this sample may be carry-over from other donors' samples. Each CDR3 is given with its conserved first and last residue. Fields, in order: J gene, V gene, clone size, D gene, CDR3 protein, CDR3 DNA. D genes are given only for firm matches. The size entry is marked missing in some rows and otherwise reads once, few, many or a size class.

TRBJ2-3 TRBV7-2 many NA CASSADYTDTQYF TGTGCCAGCAGCGCGGACTACACAGATACGCAGTATTTT
TRBJ2-7 TRBV30 once TRBD2 CAWTSGSTGEQYF TGTGCCTGGACTAGCGGGAGCACGGGCGAGCAGTACTTC
TRBJ2-7 TRBV25-1 NA NA CASTDLRGGEQYF TGTGCCAGCACCGACCTTAGAGGCGGAGAGCAGTACTTC
TRBJ2-7 TRBV20-1 many NA CSAPAGSNEQYF TGCAGTGCACCTGCGGGGAGCAACGAGCAGTACTTC
TRBJ1-6 TRBV6-6 NA NA CASKGDGSYSPLHF TGTGCCAGCAAAGGGGACGGAAGCTATTCACCCCTCCACTTT
TRBJ2-7 TRBV15 many TRBD2 CATSRDAGGGPIQYF TGTGCCACCAGCAGAGATGCGGGGGGAGGGCCTATTCAGTACTTC
TRBJ1-5 TRBV12-3/TRBV12-4 many NA CASSAVGEQYSNQPQHF TGTGCCAGCAGTGCCGTAGGGGAACAATATAGCAATCAGCCCCAGCATTTT
TRBJ1-1 TRBV12-3/TRBV12-4 NA NA CASSNTGKAFF TGTGCCAGCAGTAACACAGGAAAAGCTTTCTTT
TRBJ1-1 TRBV6-2/TRBV6-3 NA NA CASSYSNIGTEAFF TGTGCCAGCAGTTACTCGAATATCGGCACTGAAGCTTTCTTT
TRBJ1-4 TRBV7-9 many TRBD1 CASSLDRGGSYNEKLFF TGTGCCAGCAGCTTGGACAGGGGAGGTTCTTATAATGAAAAACTGTTTTTT
TRBJ2-3 TRBV7-8 many NA CASSFEGPRTDTQYF TGTGCCAGCAGCTTTGAAGGGCCCCGCACAGATACGCAGTATTTT
TRBJ2-3 TRBV7-9 few NA CASSPPTQDTQYF TGTGCCAGCAGCCCCCCTACCCAGGATACGCAGTATTTT
TRBJ2-1 TRBV7-9 many NA CASSSLGGYYNEQFF TGTGCCAGCAGCTCACTTGGCGGGTATTACAATGAGCAGTTCTTC
TRBJ1-5 TRBV19 few TRBD1 CASNFRGQRQPQHF TGTGCCAGCAACTTCAGGGGGCAGCGGCAGCCCCAGCATTTT
TRBJ1-6 TRBV11-2 few NA CASSLDRRGLKDSPLHF TGTGCCAGCAGCTTAGATAGGCGGGGACTTAAGGATTCACCCCTCCACTTT
TRBJ1-5 TRBV18 NA TRBD1 CASSRGGGNQPQHF TGTGCCAGCTCACGAGGGGGCGGCAATCAGCCCCAGCATTTT
TRBJ1-2 TRBV7-2 NA NA CASRNVQDPYGYTF TGTGCCAGCAGAAACGTTCAGGATCCCTATGGCTACACCTTC
TRBJ1-1 TRBV5-4 few TRBD1 CASSFRTGITEAFF TGTGCCAGCAGCTTCCGGACAGGGATCACTGAAGCTTTCTTT
TRBJ1-3 TRBV12-3/TRBV12-4 few NA CASSLKSSGNTIYF TGTGCCAGCAGTTTGAAGAGCTCTGGAAACACCATATATTTT
TRBJ1-1 TRBV3-1 many TRBD1 CASSANRGGPNTEAFF TGTGCCAGCAGCGCTAACAGGGGAGGGCCGAACACTGAAGCTTTCTTT
TRBJ1-1 TRBV2 many NA CASTWTENTEAFF TGTGCCAGCACCTGGACGGAGAACACTGAAGCTTTCTTT
TRBJ1-1 TRBV9 many NA CASSGAGDTEAFF TGTGCCAGCAGCGGGGCCGGGGACACTGAAGCTTTCTTT
TRBJ2-3 TRBV4-1 few NA CASSQAPPVGGRTDTQYF TGCGCCAGCAGCCAAGCCCCCCCGGTCGGGGGCAGGACAGATACGCAGTATTTT
TRBJ2-1 TRBV18 many NA CASSPKTNSPEQFF TGTGCCAGCTCACCAAAGACCAACTCACCCGAGCAGTTCTTC
TRBJ2-7 TRBV20-1 many NA CSARFVREQYF TGCAGTGCTAGATTCGTGCGCGAGCAGTACTTC
TRBJ2-6 TRBV3-1 few NA CASSLAASGANVLTF TGTGCCAGCAGCCTGGCGGCCTCTGGGGCCAACGTCCTGACTTTC
TRBJ1-1 TRBV12-3/TRBV12-4 many TRBD1 CASRPPGQGARWTEAFF TGTGCCAGCAGGCCACCGGGACAGGGGGCGCGGTGGACTGAAGCTTTCTTT
TRBJ2-2 TRBV20-1 many TRBD2 CSASGAGGPNTGELFF TGCAGTGCTAGTGGAGCGGGAGGTCCGAACACCGGGGAGCTGTTTTTT
TRBJ1-1 TRBV25-1 few NA CASSRQMNTEAFF TGTGCCAGCTCCCGACAGATGAACACTGAAGCTTTCTTT
TRBJ1-6 TRBV30 many NA CAWSEEFGSSPLHF TGTGCCTGGAGTGAAGAATTTGGTAGTTCACCCCTCCACTTT
TRBJ2-2 TRBV27 few NA CASSRQVNTGELFF TGTGCCAGCAGCCGACAGGTGAACACCGGGGAGCTGTTTTTT
TRBJ2-7 TRBV20-1 NA NA CSASDRTSYEQYF TGCAGTGCTTCTGACAGAACCTCCTACGAGCAGTACTTC
TRBJ2-3 TRBV12-3/TRBV12-4 many NA CASSLYSWRSTDTQYF TGTGCCAGCAGTTTGTATTCTTGGCGCAGCACAGATACGCAGTATTTT
TRBJ2-3 TRBV5-1 few NA CASRRDPEATDTQYF TGCGCCAGCCGGCGGGACCCCGAGGCAACAGATACGCAGTATTTT
TRBJ2-3 TRBV19 few NA CASKGGDTDTQYF TGTGCCAGTAAGGGCGGGGACACAGATACGCAGTATTTT
TRBJ1-3 TRBV6-2/TRBV6-3 NA NA CASLSKGTRGGNTIYF TGTGCCAGCCTGTCGAAGGGGACCAGAGGAGGAAACACCATATATTTT
TRBJ2-3 TRBV4-1 NA NA CASSQGGLSDTQYF TGCGCCAGCAGCCAGGGCGGACTTTCAGATACGCAGTATTTT
TRBJ1-5 TRBV6-1 many TRBD1 CASSEFHRGLYQPQHF TGTGCCAGCAGTGAATTTCACAGGGGGCTTTATCAGCCCCAGCATTTT
TRBJ1-1 TRBV15 many TRBD1 CATSRERTGATEAFF TGTGCCACCAGCAGAGAAAGGACAGGGGCCACTGAAGCTTTCTTT
TRBJ2-3 TRBV20-1 many NA CSATQGYTDTQYF TGCAGTGCTACACAAGGGTACACAGATACGCAGTATTTT
TRBJ1-2 TRBV4-1 few NA CASSPPRSSNYGYTF TGCGCCAGCAGCCCCCCCCGGTCCTCTAACTATGGCTACACCTTC
TRBJ1-5 TRBV28 many NA CASSPPNRPQHF TGTGCCAGCAGTCCACCTAATCGGCCCCAGCATTTT
TRBJ2-1 TRBV6-2/TRBV6-3 NA NA CASSQELSLVEQFF TGTGCCAGCAGTCAGGAACTGTCCTTAGTTGAGCAGTTCTTC
TRBJ2-5 TRBV9 many NA CASSVAGAQETQYF TGTGCCAGCAGCGTAGCGGGGGCTCAAGAGACCCAGTACTTC
TRBJ1-6 TRBV18 NA NA CASSPIQQRSPLHF TGTGCCAGCTCACCGATCCAACAGAGGTCACCCCTCCACTTT
TRBJ1-2 TRBV20-1 many NA CSAVGSINYGYTF TGCAGTGCCGTGGGCAGCATAAACTATGGCTACACCTTC
TRBJ1-6 TRBV9 many TRBD1 CASKTGVDNSPLHF TGTGCCAGCAAGACAGGGGTCGATAATTCACCCCTCCACTTT
TRBJ1-1 TRBV3-1 many NA CASRTPGMNTEAFF TGTGCCAGCCGAACTCCAGGGATGAACACTGAAGCTTTCTTT
TRBJ1-1 TRBV14 many NA CASSQGPGVYTEAFF TGTGCCAGCAGCCAAGGTCCAGGGGTGTACACTGAAGCTTTCTTT
TRBJ1-2 TRBV6-2/TRBV6-3 NA TRBD1 CASSSTGQHSYGYTF TGTGCCAGCAGTTCCACGGGACAGCATTCCTATGGCTACACCTTC
TRBJ2-7 TRBV14 many TRBD1 CASSQDMTGALHEQYF TGTGCCAGCAGCCAAGATATGACAGGGGCCCTCCACGAGCAGTACTTC
TRBJ2-3 TRBV20-1 many NA CSARDWLLSTDTQYF TGCAGTGCTAGGGACTGGCTACTCAGCACAGATACGCAGTATTTT
TRBJ1-5 TRBV27 few NA CASSKNGEPQHF TGTGCCAGCAGTAAAAACGGGGAGCCCCAGCATTTT
TRBJ1-2 TRBV7-2 many NA CASSTSGFYGYTF TGTGCCAGCAGCACAAGCGGGTTCTATGGCTACACCTTC
TRBJ2-1 TRBV6-5 NA NA CASSLASATIEQFF TGTGCCAGCAGTCTAGCTAGCGCAACCATTGAGCAGTTCTTC
TRBJ1-5 TRBV3-1 many NA CASSASRGQPQHF TGTGCCAGCAGCGCGAGCAGGGGTCAGCCCCAGCATTTT
TRBJ2-7 TRBV5-1 few TRBD2 CASSIGAGESEQYF TGCGCCAGCAGTATTGGGGCGGGAGAAAGCGAGCAGTACTTC
TRBJ1-1 TRBV29-1 many NA CSVDGLTEAFF TGCAGCGTTGATGGGTTGACTGAAGCTTTCTTT
TRBJ1-1 TRBV25-1 many NA CASVSYLNTEAFF TGTGCCAGCGTAAGTTATCTTAACACTGAAGCTTTCTTT
TRBJ1-2 TRBV12-5 many NA CASGLPGYMRGYTF TGTGCTAGTGGTTTGCCCGGTTACATGCGAGGCTACACCTTC